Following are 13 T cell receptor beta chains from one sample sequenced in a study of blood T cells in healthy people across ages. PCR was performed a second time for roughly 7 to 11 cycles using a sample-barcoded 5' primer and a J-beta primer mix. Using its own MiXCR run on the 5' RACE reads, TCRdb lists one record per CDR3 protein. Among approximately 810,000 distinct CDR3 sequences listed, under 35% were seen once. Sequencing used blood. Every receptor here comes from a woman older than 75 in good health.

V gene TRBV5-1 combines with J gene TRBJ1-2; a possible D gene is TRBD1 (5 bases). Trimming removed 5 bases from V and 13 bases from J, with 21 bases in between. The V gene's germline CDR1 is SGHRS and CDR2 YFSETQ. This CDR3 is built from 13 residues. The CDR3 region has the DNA TGCGCCAGCAGGCCAGCCGAGGGACCGGGGGGCACCTTC. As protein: CASRPAEGPGGTF.

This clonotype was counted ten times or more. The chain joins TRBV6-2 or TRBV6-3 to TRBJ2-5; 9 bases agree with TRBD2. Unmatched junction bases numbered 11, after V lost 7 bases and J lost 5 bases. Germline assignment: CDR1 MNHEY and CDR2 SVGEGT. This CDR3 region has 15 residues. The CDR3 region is CASTPAGGALETQYF. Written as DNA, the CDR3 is TGTGCCAGCACCCCGGCGGGGGGGGCCTTGGAGACCCAGTACTTC.

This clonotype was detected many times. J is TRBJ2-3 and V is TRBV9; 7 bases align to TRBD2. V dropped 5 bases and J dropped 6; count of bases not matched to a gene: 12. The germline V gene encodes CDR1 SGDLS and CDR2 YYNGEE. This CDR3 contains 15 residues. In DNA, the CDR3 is TGTGCCAGCAGTCCAGGTGTCGGGGGGTACGATACGCAGTATTTT. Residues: CASSPGVGGYDTQYF.

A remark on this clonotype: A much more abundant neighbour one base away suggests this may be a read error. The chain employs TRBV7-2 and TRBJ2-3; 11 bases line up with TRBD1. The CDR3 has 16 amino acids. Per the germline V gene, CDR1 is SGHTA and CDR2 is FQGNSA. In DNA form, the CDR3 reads TGTGCCGGCAGCTTGAGAGGGACAGGGGGGATGGATACGCAGTATTTT. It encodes CAGSLRGTGGMDTQYF.

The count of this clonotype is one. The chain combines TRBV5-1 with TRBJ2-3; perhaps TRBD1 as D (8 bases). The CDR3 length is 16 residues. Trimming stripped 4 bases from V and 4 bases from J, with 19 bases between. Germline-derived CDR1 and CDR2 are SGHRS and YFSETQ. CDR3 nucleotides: TGCGCCAGCAGCCCGACCGGACAGGGAGGGGCAGATACGCAGTATTTT. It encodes CASSPTGQGGADTQYF.

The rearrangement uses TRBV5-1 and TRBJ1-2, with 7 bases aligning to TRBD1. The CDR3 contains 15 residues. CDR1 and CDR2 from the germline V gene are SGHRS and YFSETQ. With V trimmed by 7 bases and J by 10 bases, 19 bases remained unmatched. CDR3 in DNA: TGCGCCAGCGCCACCCAGGTCGCGACAGGGTTGGTCTACACCTTC. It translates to CASATQVATGLVYTF. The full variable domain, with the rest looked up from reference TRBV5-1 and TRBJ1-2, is KAGVTQTPRYLIKTRGQQVTLSCSPISGHRSVSWYQQTPGQGLQFLFEYFSETQRNKGNFPGRFSGRQFSNSRSEMNVSTLELGDSALYLCASATQVATGLVYTFGSGTRLTVV.

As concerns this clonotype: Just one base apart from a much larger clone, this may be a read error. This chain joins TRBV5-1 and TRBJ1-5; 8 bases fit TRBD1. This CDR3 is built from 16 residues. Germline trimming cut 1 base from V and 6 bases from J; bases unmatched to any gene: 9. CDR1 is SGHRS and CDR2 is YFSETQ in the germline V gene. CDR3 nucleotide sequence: TGCGCCAGCAGCTTGAATGGGGTGACAGGGGCTCAGCCCCAGCATTTT. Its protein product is CASSLNGVTGAQPQHF.

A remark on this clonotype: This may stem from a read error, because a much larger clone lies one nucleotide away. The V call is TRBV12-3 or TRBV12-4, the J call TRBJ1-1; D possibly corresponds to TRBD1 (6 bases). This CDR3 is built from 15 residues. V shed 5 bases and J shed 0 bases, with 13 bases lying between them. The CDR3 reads CASSPLGHLNTEAFF. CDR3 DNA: TGTGCCAGCAGTCCTCTGGGACACCTGAACACTGAAGCTTTCTTT.

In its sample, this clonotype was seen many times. In nucleotides, the CDR3 is TGTGCCAGCAGCCCCATATCTCTCCAAGGGTATGGCTACACCTTC. Amino acids: CASSPISLQGYGYTF. This sequence joins TRBV7-2 and TRBJ1-2; D is unclear. V dropped 5 bases and J dropped 5 bases, with 18 bases sitting between them. Per the germline V gene, CDR1 is SGHTA and CDR2 is FQGNSA. CDR3 length: 15 residues.

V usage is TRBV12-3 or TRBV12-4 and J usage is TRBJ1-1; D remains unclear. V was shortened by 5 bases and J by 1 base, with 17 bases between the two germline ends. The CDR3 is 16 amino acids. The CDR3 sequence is CASSPGLLSKNTEAFF. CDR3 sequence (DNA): TGTGCCAGCAGTCCCGGGCTGTTATCTAAGAACACTGAAGCTTTCTTT.

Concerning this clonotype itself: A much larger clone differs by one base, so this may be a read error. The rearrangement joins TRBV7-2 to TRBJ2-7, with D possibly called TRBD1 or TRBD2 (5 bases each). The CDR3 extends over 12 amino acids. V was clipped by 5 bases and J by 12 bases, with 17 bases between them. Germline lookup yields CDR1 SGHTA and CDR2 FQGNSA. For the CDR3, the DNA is TGTGCCAGCAGCAGAGACCGGGACCCCGCGTACTTC. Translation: CASSRDRDPAYF.

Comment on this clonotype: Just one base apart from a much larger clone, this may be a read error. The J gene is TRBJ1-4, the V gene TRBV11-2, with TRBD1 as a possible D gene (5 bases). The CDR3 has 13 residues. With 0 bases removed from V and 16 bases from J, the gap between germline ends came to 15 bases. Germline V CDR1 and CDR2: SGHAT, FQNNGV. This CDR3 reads CASSLDRQGQRFF. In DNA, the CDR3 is TGTGCCAGCAGCTTAGATCGGCAGGGCCAACGGTTTTTT.

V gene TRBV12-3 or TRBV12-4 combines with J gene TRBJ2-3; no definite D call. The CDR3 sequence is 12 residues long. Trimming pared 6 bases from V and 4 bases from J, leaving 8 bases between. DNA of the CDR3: TGTGCCAGCAGAGCCCCCGCAGATACGCAGTATTTT. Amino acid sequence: CASRAPADTQYF.